This T cell receptor (beta chain) was recovered during a study of shared clonotypes between healthy human individuals. Germline V gene data show CDR1 as LNHDA and CDR2 as SQIVND (reference sequence). The CDR3 runs to 14 residues. V was pared by 7 bases and J by 3 bases, with 12 bases between. Produced via immunoSEQ multiplex PCR; TCRdb's table is partial and in-frame only. The sample has some 1.1 million clones, 70% to 80% seen once; the top ten hold roughly 0.9%. The sequence came from a man in his late teens or twenties in good health. Some clones in this sample may be carry-over from other donors' samples. Sequenced: memory CD4+ T cells from PBMCs. Subset in this sample: CD45RA-negative fraction. The gene calls are TRBV19 and TRBJ2-2; D not resolved. CDR3 nucleotides: TGTGCCAGTACCCCCGGGCAGTACACCGGGGAGCTGTTTTTT. It encodes CASTPGQYTGELFF.